What follows describes a single T cell receptor (beta chain). Its antigen remains unidentified. The entry originates in a study of Ad26.COV2.S vaccination and SARS-CoV-2 variants. General study results and limits: Vaccine and placebo recipients had similar non-spike TCR breadth. Vaccine recipients had higher spike-specific TCR breadth than placebo recipients.

CDR1 ENHRY and CDR2 SYGVKD come from the germline V gene. The CDR3 loop spans 15 amino acids. Trimming removed 0 bases at V and 0 bases at J, with 8 bases between. TCRdb's table, derived via immunoSEQ multiplex PCR, lists solely in-frame clones and lacks some. The sample yields approximately 400,000 clones, 92% seen once. The chain combines TRBV10-3 with TRBJ2-5; D is unresolved. This sequence originates from a human donor who had recovered from COVID-19. The sequences come from peripheral blood, collected after recovery from COVID-19. The DNA for the CDR3 is TGTGCCATCAGTGAGTCGGGCAGCCACCAAGAGACCCAGTACTTC. Translated: CAISESGSHQETQYF.